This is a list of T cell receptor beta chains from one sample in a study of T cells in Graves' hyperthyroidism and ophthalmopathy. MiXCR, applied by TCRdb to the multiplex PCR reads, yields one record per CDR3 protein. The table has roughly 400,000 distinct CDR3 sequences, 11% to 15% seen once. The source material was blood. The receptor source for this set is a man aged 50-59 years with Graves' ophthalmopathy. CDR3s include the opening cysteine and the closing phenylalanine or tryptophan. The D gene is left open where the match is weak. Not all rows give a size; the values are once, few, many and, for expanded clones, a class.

TGCAGTGCTAGAGAAGGCTCTGGAAACACCATATATTTT CSAREGSGNTIYF TRBJ1-3 TRBV20-1 few .
TGTGCCAGCAGCACCGGACTAGCGGGAGGTCACAATGAGCAGTTCTTC CASSTGLAGGHNEQFF TRBJ2-1 TRBV11-2 many TRBD2
TGTGCCAGTAGTACAAGACAGGGGTCTAACTACGAGCAGTACTTC CASSTRQGSNYEQYF TRBJ2-7 TRBV19 . TRBD1
TGTGCTAGTGGCCTGGGGGGGAAGCGGAACACTGAAGCTTTCTTT CASGLGGKRNTEAFF TRBJ1-1 TRBV12-5 few .
TGTGCTAGCAGCCCGGGGCTCGGGACATCAAGCAATCAGCCCCAGCATTTT CASSPGLGTSSNQPQHF TRBJ1-5 TRBV7-7 few .
TGCAGTGCTAAAAGGCCGGGACAGGGGGCCGGAGAGTTGCCCCAGCATTTT CSAKRPGQGAGELPQHF TRBJ1-5 TRBV20-1 few TRBD1
TGTGCCAGCAGCTTAGGGGCCTTTTGGAACACCGGGGAGCTGTTTTTT CASSLGAFWNTGELFF TRBJ2-2 TRBV11-2 . .
TGTGCCAGCAGTTATGACCTCAATCAGCCCCAGCATTTT CASSYDLNQPQHF TRBJ1-5 TRBV2 few .
TGTGCCAGCAGCTTCCGGGACGACTCCTACAATGAGCAGTTCTTC CASSFRDDSYNEQFF TRBJ2-1 TRBV7-2 few .
TGTGCCAGCAGCGCCACTAGCGGACGGTACAATGAGCAGTTCTTC CASSATSGRYNEQFF TRBJ2-1 TRBV2 many TRBD2
TGTGCCAGCAGTGGACTAGCGGGAGACGAGCAGTACTTC CASSGLAGDEQYF TRBJ2-7 TRBV2 few TRBD2
TGTGCCAGCAGTAGGGACAGCTACTACGAGCAGTACTTC CASSRDSYYEQYF TRBJ2-7 TRBV28 many TRBD1
TGTGCCAGCAGCTTTAGACGGGCCAGTGAGCAGTTCTTC CASSFRRASEQFF TRBJ2-1 TRBV11-3 . .
TGTGCCAGCAGTTACACCGCGAGGGGGAATGAGCAGTTCTTC CASSYTARGNEQFF TRBJ2-1 TRBV6-2/TRBV6-3 many .
TGTGCCAGTAGCTGCGGAGGGCAGGCCAATGAGCAGTTCTTC CASSCGGQANEQFF TRBJ2-1 TRBV19 once .
TGTGCCAGCAGCGGGACAGGGACAATAAATTCACCCCTCCACTTT CASSGTGTINSPLHF TRBJ1-6 TRBV7-9 . TRBD1
TGTGCCAGCAGCTTAGTGGGTGCGGACACAATCTATGGCTACACCTTC CASSLVGADTIYGYTF TRBJ1-2 TRBV11-1 . .
TGCGCCAGCAGCTTCGGAGTTGAAGATACGCAGTATTTT CASSFGVEDTQYF TRBJ2-3 TRBV5-1 many .
TGCAGTGCTAGTAGCGAGCGGCAAACGAGCGACAATGAGCAGTTCTTC CSASSERQTSDNEQFF TRBJ2-1 TRBV20-1 many .
TGTGCCAGCAGTTATACAGGGGTTGGGGAGACCCAGTACTTC CASSYTGVGETQYF TRBJ2-5 TRBV27 . TRBD1
TGTGCCAACCTAGCGGGCCTTCAAGAGACCCAGTACTTC CANLAGLQETQYF TRBJ2-5 TRBV27 many TRBD2
TGTGCCAGCACCAAGAAGGGGGAGGGCCGCCAAGAGACCCAGTACTTC CASTKKGEGRQETQYF TRBJ2-5 TRBV7-9 few .
TGTGCCAGCAGCTTGGCGGGGAAAGATCAGCCCCAGCATTTT CASSLAGKDQPQHF TRBJ1-5 TRBV6-1 many .
TGTGCCAGCAGGGTAGCGGGAGGCGACTACGAGCAGTACTTC CASRVAGGDYEQYF TRBJ2-7 TRBV12-3/TRBV12-4 . TRBD2
TGTGCCAGTAGTATCTCACAGCGCAATGAAAAACTGTTTTTT CASSISQRNEKLFF TRBJ1-4 TRBV19 . .
TGTGCCAGCGCATTAGTAGGGTTAACTGAAGCTTTCTTT CASALVGLTEAFF TRBJ1-1 TRBV5-6 many .
TGCGCCAGCAGCCCACAGCGCACCATCTACGAGCAGTACTTC CASSPQRTIYEQYF TRBJ2-7 TRBV5-1 many .
TGCGCCAGCAGCCACCTTTCCGGGACTAGCGGGGGATCCGGGCTGTTCTTC CASSHLSGTSGGSGLFF TRBJ2-1 TRBV4-1 . TRBD2
TGTGCCAGCAGCTTAGGGCAGCTACAGAACACTGAAGCTTTCTTT CASSLGQLQNTEAFF TRBJ1-1 TRBV11-3 . .
TGTGCCAGCAGCCCAAGGAATGAGCAGTTCTTC CASSPRNEQFF TRBJ2-1 TRBV12-3/TRBV12-4 many .
TGTGTCAGTAGTGGCCAGGGGTTGACCGGGGAGCTGTTTTTT CVSSGQGLTGELFF TRBJ2-2 TRBV19 . .
TGTGCCAGCAGCCCCGACAGACAGAATGAAAAACTGTTTTTT CASSPDRQNEKLFF TRBJ1-4 TRBV11-2 many .
TGTGCCAGCTTACCCCCGACAGGAGGATACGAGCAGTACTTC CASLPPTGGYEQYF TRBJ2-7 TRBV28 . .
TGTGCCAGCAGCGTAGACTTGGGGGGACTAGCGGGAGGATCCAGCACCGGGGAGCTGTTTTTT CASSVDLGGLAGGSSTGELFF TRBJ2-2 TRBV9 . TRBD2
TGTGCCAGCAGGGGACTAGCGGGAAGAGAGACCCAGTACTTC CASRGLAGRETQYF TRBJ2-5 TRBV28 many TRBD2
TGTGCCAGCAACTCGGGACTAGCGGAATGCAGCTCCTACAATGAGCAGTTCTTC CASNSGLAECSSYNEQFF TRBJ2-1 TRBV7-9 . TRBD2
TGCAGTGCTAGATATAAAAACAGGGATAGCGGGGAGCTGTTTTTT CSARYKNRDSGELFF TRBJ2-2 TRBV20-1 many .
TGTGCCAGCAGCTTAGGGGTACAGCCCCAGCATTTT CASSLGVQPQHF TRBJ1-5 TRBV7-9 many .
TGTGCTAGTGGCAGGGACAGGGACACGAATGAGCAGTTCTTC CASGRDRDTNEQFF TRBJ2-1 TRBV12-5 many TRBD1
TGTGCCAGCTCATCGCGACAGGGCGATCAGCCCCAGCATTTT CASSSRQGDQPQHF TRBJ1-5 TRBV18 many TRBD1
TGTGCCAGCAGCCCTAGGACAGGGGGCGTCACTGAAGCTTTCTTT CASSPRTGGVTEAFF TRBJ1-1 TRBV3-1 many TRBD1
TGTGCCACCAGTGATCGCATAGCGGCACGTTACAATGAGCAGTTCTTC CATSDRIAARYNEQFF TRBJ2-1 TRBV24-1 . .
TGTGCCAGCAGACCCGACAGGGTGCGGGGCTACACCTTC CASRPDRVRGYTF TRBJ1-2 TRBV12-3/TRBV12-4 many TRBD1
TGTGCCAGCAGCTTGGCCCCGGGACTAGCGGGAGTACAAGAGACCCAGTACTTC CASSLAPGLAGVQETQYF TRBJ2-5 TRBV7-8 . TRBD2
TGTGCCAGCAGCTTAGTGGTCCGGGAAGGTGGGCAGTATTTT CASSLVVREGGQYF TRBJ2-3 TRBV11-2 . .
TGCAGTGCTAGTCCCCTAGCGGGAGGCTCCTACGAGCAGTACTTC CSASPLAGGSYEQYF TRBJ2-7 TRBV20-1 many TRBD2
TGTGCCAGCTCACCACCGGTAGGGGTAGCAGATACGCAGTATTTT CASSPPVGVADTQYF TRBJ2-3 TRBV18 many .
TGCAGCGTTGGCCAGAGGAACACCGGGGAGCTGTTTTTT CSVGQRNTGELFF TRBJ2-2 TRBV29-1 few .
TGTGCCAGCAGTGAAGCGCGTGGACCTTATAGCAATCAGCCCCAGCATTTT CASSEARGPYSNQPQHF TRBJ1-5 TRBV6-1 few .
TGCAGTGCTAGAGCTAGCGGGCTCTCCTACGAGCAGTACTTC CSARASGLSYEQYF TRBJ2-7 TRBV20-1 many TRBD2
TGTGCCAGCAGTCCGGGGACAGTCGAAAATCAGCCCCAGCATTTT CASSPGTVENQPQHF TRBJ1-5 TRBV12-3/TRBV12-4 many TRBD1
TGTGCCAGCAGCTTTGGCTACAATGAGCAGTTCTTC CASSFGYNEQFF TRBJ2-1 TRBV11-2 . .
TGTGCCAGCAGCTTACACAGGTCCTACGAGCAGTACTTC CASSLHRSYEQYF TRBJ2-7 TRBV7-3 . .
TGCAGTGCTAGAGAGGGGTCAACTAATGAAAAACTGTTTTTT CSAREGSTNEKLFF TRBJ1-4 TRBV20-1 few .